This T cell receptor beta chain is from a study of technical replicates of blood from a handful of donors. Profiled with immunoSEQ multiplex PCR; TCRdb holds only in-frame clones, not every one. The repertoire includes fewer than 60,000 clones, 90% to 95% of them detected once, and about 3% sits in the top ten. The ends were cut back, 3 bases at V and 3 bases at J, with 10 bases in the middle. Germline V gene lookup returns CDR1 SGDLS and CDR2 YYNGEE. The CDR3 totals 15 residues. The clonotype was recovered from a human donor in good health. Some clones in this sample may be carry-over from other donors' samples. The gene calls are TRBV9 and TRBJ1-6; TRBD1 might be the D (6 bases). What was sequenced was PBMCs. The CDR3 here is CASSADRRYNSPLHF. CDR3 coding DNA: TGTGCCAGCAGCGCCGACAGGCGCTATAATTCACCCCTCCACTTT.